The 16 T cell receptor beta chains given below trace back to one sample, sequenced in a study of early T cells in non-severe SARS-CoV-2 infection. TCRdb itself ran the 5' RACE reads through MiXCR, one entry per CDR3 protein. This table has around 70,000 distinct CDR3 sequences, 9.5% to 15% appearing once. The sample was whole blood. These receptors came from an adult who was a healthcare worker with PCR-confirmed SARS-CoV-2 infection or an uninfected control (not recorded which).

This clonotype was recorded at least ten times. The rearrangement links TRBV5-1 to TRBJ2-1, with D unclear. The CDR3 sequence is 13 residues long. Trimming cost V 3 bases and J 5 bases, with 9 bases left between them. Per germline, CDR1 SGHRS and CDR2 YFSETQ. In DNA, the CDR3 is TGCGCCAGCAGCTCCAACTATCACAATGAGCAGTTCTTC. Translation gives CASSSNYHNEQFF.

This clonotype occurred many times. The CDR3 here is CSAESLAGGHYNEQFF. CDR3 nucleotide sequence: TGCAGTGCTGAATCTTTAGCGGGGGGACATTACAATGAGCAGTTCTTC. The chain recombines TRBV20-1 with TRBJ2-1, with 10 bases lining up with TRBD2. Germline CDR1 reads DFQATT; CDR2 reads SNEGSKA (reference sequence). CDR3 size: 16 residues. V shed 5 bases, J shed 4 bases, and the junction held 11 bases outside the gene matches.

This clonotype was detected ten times or more. CDR3 sequence reads: CASSQDAPSSEQFF. The CDR3 bases are TGTGCCAGCAGCCAAGACGCCCCGTCAAGTGAGCAGTTCTTC. The chain is built from TRBV14 and TRBJ2-1; D ambiguous. The V gene's germline CDR1 is SGHDN and CDR2 FVKESK. CDR3 length: 14 amino acids. V lost 0 bases and J 9 bases, leaving 12 bases between the germline ends.

CDR3 loop: CASSSASGNVYEQYF. The CDR3 region has the DNA TGTGCCAGCAGCTCCGCGAGCGGGAACGTCTACGAGCAGTACTTC. The chain couples TRBV5-5 to TRBJ2-7; 7 nucleotides match TRBD2. The CDR3 is 15 residues long. In germline, CDR1 is SGHKS, CDR2 YYEKEE (reference sequence). V shed 3 bases, J shed 3 bases, and the junction held 9 bases outside the gene matches.

The chain joins TRBV29-1 to TRBJ2-1; D uncertain. Germline V gene lookup returns CDR1 SQVTM and CDR2 ANQGSEA. The CDR3 contains 14 residues. The V end lost 3 bases, the J end lost 0 bases, and 9 bases lay between the germline ends. CDR3 coding DNA: TGCAGCGTTGATAGGCTAGGCTCCTACAATGAGCAGTTCTTC. It yields the protein CSVDRLGSYNEQFF.

The genes are TRBV20-1 and TRBJ2-7; D unclear. Trimming stripped 0 bases from V and 9 bases from J, with 18 bases between. CDR1 is DFQATT and CDR2 is SNEGSKA in the germline V gene (reference sequence). The length of the CDR3 is 14 residues. In DNA, the CDR3 is TGCAGTGCTAGAGACCCTAGGACGGCTACGGGGCAGTACTTC. It yields the protein CSARDPRTATGQYF.

The chain joins TRBV9 to TRBJ2-7, with D possibly TRBD2 on 6 matching bases. CDR1 and CDR2 (germline): SGDLS, YYNGEE. Trimming left V 1 base short and J 7 bases short, with 12 bases between. There are 13 residues in the CDR3. The CDR3 nucleotides are TGTGCCAGCAGCGTAAGACCGGCGGGAGAGCAGTACTTC. Translated, it gives CASSVRPAGEQYF.

The V call is TRBV12-3 or TRBV12-4, the J call TRBJ1-6; TRBD1 is a possible D gene (6 bases). Trimming took off 6 bases at V and 7 bases at J, with 16 bases between the two ends. This CDR3 has 15 residues. CDR3 sequence: CASSPQGQTNSPLHF. In DNA form, the CDR3 reads TGTGCCAGCAGCCCCCAGGGACAAACCAATTCACCCCTCCACTTT.

CDR3 DNA sequence: TGTGCCAGCACCCTGAGCTCCTACAATGAGCAGTTCTTC. It codes for CASTLSSYNEQFF. The V and J genes are TRBV2 and TRBJ2-1; D gene uncertain. Germline CDR1 and CDR2: SNHLY and FYNNEI. The length of the CDR3 is 13 residues. The germline V and J ends were trimmed by 7 bases and 0 bases, with 7 bases remaining between them.

V and J are TRBV7-8 and TRBJ2-3; D unclear. Looked up from germline, CDR1 is SGHVS and CDR2 is FQNEAQ. V lost 8 bases to trimming and J lost 2 bases, with 17 bases between them. The CDR3 runs to 15 residues. CDR3 sequence (DNA): TGTGCCAGCCGTAATACGGCCGGATACACAGATACGCAGTATTTT. It encodes CASRNTAGYTDTQYF.

This clonotype has just a few counts. V usage is TRBV11-1 and J usage is TRBJ2-7; the D gene is possibly TRBD2 (5 bases). Looked up from germline, CDR1 is SGHAT and CDR2 is FQDESV (reference sequence). Trimming shortened V by 1 base and J by 6 bases, and 16 bases separated the two germline ends. The CDR3 has 15 amino acids. In DNA form, the CDR3 reads TGTGCCAGCAGCTTAGTACTAGGGAAGAGTGGCGAGCAGTACTTC. Amino acids: CASSLVLGKSGEQYF.

This clonotype was counted many times. CDR3 sequence reads: CASSKTGTAYNEQFF. Here the CDR3 DNA reads TGTGCCAGCAGCAAAACCGGGACTGCCTACAATGAGCAGTTCTTC. V and J are TRBV11-2 and TRBJ2-1, with D possibly TRBD2 on 6 matching bases. Between the trimmed V and J ends, which lost 5 bases and 2 bases, there was a span of 13 bases. Germline V gene data show CDR1 as SGHAT and CDR2 as FQNNGV. The CDR3 totals 15 residues.

The V and J genes are TRBV7-3 and TRBJ1-1, with 9 positions matching TRBD1. CDR3 length: 14 residues. V lost 5 bases and J lost 3; bases outside the gene matches: 4. Germline-derived CDR1 and CDR2 are SGHTA and FQGTGA. The CDR3 nucleotides read TGTGCCAGCAGCCTAGGACAGGGGCACACTGAAGCTTTCTTT. This gives the protein CASSLGQGHTEAFF.

The chain joins TRBV10-1 to TRBJ2-1, with unresolved D. The germline gives CDR1 WNHNN, CDR2 SYGVQD (reference sequence). This CDR3 has 14 amino acids. Trimming left V 2 bases short and J 9 bases short, with 14 bases between. CDR3 coding DNA: TGCGCCAGCAGTGAGACAAGGCTCTGGGGTGAGCAGTTCTTC. It specifies CASSETRLWGEQFF.

This clonotype has ten or more counts. The chain combines TRBV11-2 with TRBJ2-1; D is possibly TRBD1 or TRBD2 (5 bases each). Germline V gene lookup returns CDR1 SGHAT and CDR2 FQNNGV. The CDR3 totals 14 residues. V was trimmed by 3 bases and J by 3 bases, leaving 9 bases between them. The CDR3 sequence is CASSFGTFYNEQFF. The DNA of the CDR3 is TGTGCCAGCAGCTTCGGGACCTTCTACAATGAGCAGTTCTTC.

The sample holds a few counts of this clonotype. The chain couples TRBV15 to TRBJ1-2; a possible D gene is TRBD1 (5 bases). Deletions cut 0 bases from V and 4 bases from J, with 21 bases between. This CDR3 contains 18 residues. Germline V gives CDR1 LNHNV, CDR2 YYDKDF (reference sequence). CDR3 bases: TGTGCCACCAGCAGAGATTTACCCGCGAGTGGGGGTAGCTATGGCTACACCTTC. Translation gives CATSRDLPASGGSYGYTF. Filled out from reference TRBV15 and TRBJ1-2, the complete variable domain reads DAMVIQNPRYQVTQFGKPVTLSCSQTLNHNVMYWYQQKSSQAPKLLFHYYDKDFNNEADTPDNFQSRRPNTSFCFLDIRSPGLGDTAMYLCATSRDLPASGGSYGYTFGSGTRLTVV.